This T cell receptor beta chain was sequenced during a study of a mutant IDH1 vaccine in newly diagnosed glioma. Clones were read by immunoSEQ multiplex PCR, and TCRdb kept only the in-frame ones, dropping some. The repertoire includes roughly 34,000 clones, about 93% of them detected once, and approximately 5.1% sits in the top ten. The CDR3 covers 14 residues. Trimming took 3 bases from V and 2 from J, leaving 11 bases between them. Germline V gives CDR1 MNHNS, CDR2 SASEGT. For this clone: No antigen is known for it.

Time point given: week 47, end of study. The study gave 300 ug of mutant IDH1 20-mer peptide per vaccine dose, with topical imiquimod. This receptor was identified in a woman between 35 and 50 years old with glioma. Here the sequenced sample was PBMCs, taken from a glioma patient whose treatment included an IDH1 peptide vaccine. This chain connects TRBV6-1 to TRBJ2-7; D is unclear. The DNA of the CDR3 is TGTGCCAGCAGTGAGCCAGGTATAACCTACGAGCAGTACTTC. Translating it yields CASSEPGITYEQYF.